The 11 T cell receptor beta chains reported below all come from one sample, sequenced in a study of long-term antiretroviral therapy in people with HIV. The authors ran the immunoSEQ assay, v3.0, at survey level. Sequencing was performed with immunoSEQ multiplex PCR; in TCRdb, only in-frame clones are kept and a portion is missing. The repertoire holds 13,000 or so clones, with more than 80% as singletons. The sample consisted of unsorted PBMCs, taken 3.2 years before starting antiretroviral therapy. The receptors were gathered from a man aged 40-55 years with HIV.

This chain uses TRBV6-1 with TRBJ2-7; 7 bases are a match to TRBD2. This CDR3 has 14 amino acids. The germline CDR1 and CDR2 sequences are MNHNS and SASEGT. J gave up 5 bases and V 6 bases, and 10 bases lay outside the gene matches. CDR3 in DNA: TGTGCCAGCAGCGCCCCGCGGGGGTGGAACGAGCAGTACTTC. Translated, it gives CASSAPRGWNEQYF.

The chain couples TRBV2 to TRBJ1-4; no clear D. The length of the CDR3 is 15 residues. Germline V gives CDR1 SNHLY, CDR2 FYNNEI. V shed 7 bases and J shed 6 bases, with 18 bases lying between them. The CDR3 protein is CASTPESSMDEKLFF. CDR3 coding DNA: TGTGCCAGCACCCCTGAGTCGAGTATGGATGAAAAACTGTTTTTT.

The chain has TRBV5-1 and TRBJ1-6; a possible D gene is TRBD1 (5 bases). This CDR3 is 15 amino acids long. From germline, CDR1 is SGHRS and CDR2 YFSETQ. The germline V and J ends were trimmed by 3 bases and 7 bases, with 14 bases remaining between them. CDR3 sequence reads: CASSWTGTTNSPLHF. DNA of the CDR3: TGCGCCAGCAGCTGGACCGGGACGACGAATTCACCCCTCCACTTT.

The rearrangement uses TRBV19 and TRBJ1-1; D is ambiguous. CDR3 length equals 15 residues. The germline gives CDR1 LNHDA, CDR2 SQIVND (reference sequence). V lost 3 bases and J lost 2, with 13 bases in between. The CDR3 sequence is CASSIQRAVNTEAFF. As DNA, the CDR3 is TGTGCCAGTAGTATCCAACGGGCAGTTAACACTGAAGCTTTCTTT.

DNA for the CDR3: TGTGCCAGCAGCCGGGCCGGGCCCAGGCTTTACGAGCAGTACTTC. It yields the protein CASSRAGPRLYEQYF. The chain joins TRBV7-3 to TRBJ2-7; no clear D. Germline CDR1 and CDR2: SGHTA and FQGTGA. CDR3 size: 15 residues. V lost 5 bases and J 4 bases, leaving 18 bases between the germline ends.

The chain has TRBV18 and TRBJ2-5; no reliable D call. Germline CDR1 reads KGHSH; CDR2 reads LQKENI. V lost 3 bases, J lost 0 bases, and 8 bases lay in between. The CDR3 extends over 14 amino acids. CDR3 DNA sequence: TGTGCCAGCTCACCTTACCGGGACCAAGAGACCCAGTACTTC. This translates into CASSPYRDQETQYF.

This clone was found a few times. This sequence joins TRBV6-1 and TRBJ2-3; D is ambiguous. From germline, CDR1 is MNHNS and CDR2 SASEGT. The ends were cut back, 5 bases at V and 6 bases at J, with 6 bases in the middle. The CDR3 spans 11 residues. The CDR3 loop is CASSSWDTQYF. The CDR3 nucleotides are TGTGCCAGCAGTTCGTGGGATACGCAGTATTTT.

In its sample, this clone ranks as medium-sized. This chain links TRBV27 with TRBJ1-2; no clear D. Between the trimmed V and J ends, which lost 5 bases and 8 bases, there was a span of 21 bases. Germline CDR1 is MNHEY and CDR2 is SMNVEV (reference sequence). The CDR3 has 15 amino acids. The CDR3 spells CASSPSTLLVGGYTF. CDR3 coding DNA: TGTGCCAGCAGTCCCTCCACACTCCTAGTGGGGGGCTACACCTTC.

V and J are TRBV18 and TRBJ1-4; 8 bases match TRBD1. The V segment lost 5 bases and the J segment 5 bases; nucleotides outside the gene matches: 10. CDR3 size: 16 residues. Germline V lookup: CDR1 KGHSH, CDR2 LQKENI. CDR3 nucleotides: TGTGCCAGCTCATCGTATCAGGACAGGGTGAATGAAAAACTGTTTTTT. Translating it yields CASSSYQDRVNEKLFF.

The DNA of the CDR3 is TGTGCCAGCAGTGAGGGTATGGGGCAGGGAGGTACTGGGGCCAACGTCCTGACTTTC. The encoded protein is CASSEGMGQGGTGANVLTF. This chain joins TRBV2 and TRBJ2-6; D is possibly TRBD2 (6 bases). The germline V gene has CDR1 SNHLY and CDR2 FYNNEI. The CDR3 totals 19 residues. With 3 bases removed from V and 2 bases from J, the gap between germline ends came to 20 bases.

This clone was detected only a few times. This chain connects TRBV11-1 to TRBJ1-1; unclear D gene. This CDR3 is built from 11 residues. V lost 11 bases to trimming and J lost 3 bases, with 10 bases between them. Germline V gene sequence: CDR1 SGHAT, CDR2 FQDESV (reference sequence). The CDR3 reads CALRRDTEAFF. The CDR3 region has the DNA TGTGCCCTCCGACGAGACACTGAAGCTTTCTTT.